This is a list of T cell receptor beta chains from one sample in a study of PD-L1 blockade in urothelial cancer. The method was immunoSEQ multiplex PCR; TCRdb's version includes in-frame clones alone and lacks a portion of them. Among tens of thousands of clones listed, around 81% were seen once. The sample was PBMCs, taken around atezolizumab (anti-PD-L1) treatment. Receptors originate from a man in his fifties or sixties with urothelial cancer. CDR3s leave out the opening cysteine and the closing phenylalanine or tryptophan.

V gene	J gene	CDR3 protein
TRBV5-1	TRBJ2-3	ASRSVPGAATDTQY
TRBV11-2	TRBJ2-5	ASSLQGEETQY
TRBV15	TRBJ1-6	ATSSTYQGKDSPLH
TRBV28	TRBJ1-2	ASSLSQGPIYGYT
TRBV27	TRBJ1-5	ASSLQGHQPQH
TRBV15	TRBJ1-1	ATSRDLQGAGTEAF
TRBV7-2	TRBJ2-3	ASSLGAGVGDTQY
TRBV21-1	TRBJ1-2	ASSTRWTEGGGYT
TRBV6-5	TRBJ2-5	ASSWGVRETQY
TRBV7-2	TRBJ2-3	ASSLGVAGGRTQY
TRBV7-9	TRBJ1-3	ASSVGQGTLPSGNTIY
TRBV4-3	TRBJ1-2	ASSQDRGVNYGYT
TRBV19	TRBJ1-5	ASTNGGLGPQH
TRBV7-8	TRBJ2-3	ASSPRRSQDTQY
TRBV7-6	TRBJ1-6	ASSQLGTVNSPLH
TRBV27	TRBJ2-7	ASSPMDSYEQY
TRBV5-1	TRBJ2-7	ASSQGLTYEQY
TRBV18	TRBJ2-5	ASSSQRGGEKTQY
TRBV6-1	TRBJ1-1	ASSESVNTEAF
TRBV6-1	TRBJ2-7	ASRTPGQRGEQY
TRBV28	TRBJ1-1	ASSLTRTEAF
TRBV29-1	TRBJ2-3	SVRGGFSTDTQY